The present entry profiles one TCR beta chain with its context. Its antigen target is currently unknown. One base away there is no much larger clone; base qualities are not given. To sequence the TCRbeta CDR3 region, genomic DNA was isolated from the sorted cells. TCRbeta CDR3 regions were sequenced using the immunoSEQ Assay. TCRdb mirrors the immuneACCESS table, restricted to in-frame sequences. Some clones are absent from its copies; in checked studies, under half trace to an unresolved V gene, and the reason for the others is unknown. The sample table holds tens of thousands of clones, of which roughly 93% were seen once. The top ten clonotypes cover around 2.8% of the sample. The trial excluded patients who had a history of autoimmune disease or were on systemic immunosuppression. Peripheral blood for TCR sequencing was drawn from every dose cohort at baseline, at cycle 4 day 1 and at cycle 7 day 1. Samples came from an open-label, multicenter, first-in-human phase I dose-escalation trial of ivuxolimab. The trial enrolled adults with locally advanced or metastatic head and neck squamous cell, hepatocellular, melanoma or renal cell carcinoma. Before TCR sequencing, CD4+ T cells and CD8+ T cells from peripheral blood were sorted into separate populations.

V has 3 bases trimmed and J has 10 bases trimmed; junction bases matching no gene number 7. The CDR3 sequence holds 14 residues, the cysteine and phenylalanine included. The entry retains the CDR3 DNA only, 42 bases that are in frame from base 1. Sequences SGHTA (CDR1) and FQGNSA (CDR2) are obtained from the germline V gene. The data were taken from a study of OX40 agonist ivuxolimab in advanced cancers. For the study in its entirety: Ivuxolimab, which targeted the costimulatory receptor OX40 (CD134), was an agonistic, fully human IgG2 monoclonal antibody. Intravenous ivuxolimab was administered to patients every 2 weeks at six dose levels: 0.01, 0.1, 0.3, 1.5, 3 and 10 mg/kg. Of the approximately 50 dose-escalation patients, hepatocellular carcinoma was present in approximately 20, melanoma in roughly 15, renal cell carcinoma in 9 and head and neck cancer in 9. A male proportion of around 81% and a mean age of 60 years, ranging from roughly 20 to 80, were recorded for the dose-escalation cohort. Patients were allowed to have had prior anti-PD-1, anti-PD-L1 or anti-CTLA-4 therapy, and around 43% of the dose-escalation patients had been treated with checkpoint inhibitors. Three dose-escalation patients achieved partial responses, one with hepatocellular carcinoma and two with cutaneous melanoma. Peripheral TCRbeta sequencing aimed to test whether ivuxolimab altered TCR sequence diversity and caused clonal T-cell expansion. The paper reports the monotherapy dose-escalation portion (N of about 50 patients) of the phase I ivuxolimab trial.

Broader findings and caveats from the paper: Partial responders in the 0.1-3.0 mg/kg groups had among the lowest normalized peripheral clonal expansion, especially among CD8+ T cells. After ivuxolimab, CD8+ T cells had more expanded clones than CD4+ T cells on average. At doses of 0.1 to 3.0 mg/kg, clonal expansion of both CD4+ and CD8+ blood T cells was observed from baseline to week 6. Low levels of normalized T-cell clonal expansion were also seen in some patients who did not respond. The antigen specificity of the peripheral T cells that underwent clonal expansion was not determined.

The origin of this receptor is an adult with an advanced solid tumor such as melanoma, head and neck, liver or kidney cancer. The chain joins TRBV7-2 to TRBJ2-3, with 10 bases matching TRBD2. The material was CD4+ or CD8+ T cells sorted from blood, obtained in a trial of the OX40 agonist ivuxolimab. The nucleotide sequence reads as follows: TGTGCCAGCAGCTTTGTTACTAGCGGGATGTCGCAGTATTTT. The resulting protein is CASSFVTSGMSQYF.